This TCR beta chain was recovered during a study of blood T cell repertoires in COVID-19. Only one count was recorded for this clone. The data were produced by immunoSEQ multiplex PCR, yet TCRdb's version contains in-frame clones alone and is incomplete. The profile shows around 100,000 clones, under 95% of them singletons. V trimming: 4 bases; J trimming: 7 bases; junction bases outside the gene matches: 27. The germline V gene encodes CDR1 MNHEY and CDR2 SMNVEV (reference sequence). This CDR3 contains 22 residues. The TCR originated in a human donor with active COVID-19. The donor label of this sample is uncertain. The sequenced sample consisted of peripheral blood. The chain combines TRBV27 with TRBJ2-1; 11 nucleotides agree with TRBD2. CDR3 DNA: TGTGCCAGCAGTTCCCGCCGACCTACAGGGGTCGTAGCGGGGGGGCCCTGGAATGAGCAGTTCTTC. Translation: CASSSRRPTGVVAGGPWNEQFF.